This is a list of T cell receptor beta chains from one sample in a study of OX40 agonist ivuxolimab in advanced cancers. Repertoires were generated with immunoSEQ multiplex PCR, while TCRdb's copy carries only in-frame clones and drops some. The sample carries fewer than 120,000 clones, over 85% recorded once. The sample here was CD4+ or CD8+ T cells sorted from blood, taken in a trial of the OX40 agonist ivuxolimab. Every receptor here comes from an adult with an advanced solid tumor such as melanoma, head and neck, liver or kidney cancer. Both conserved end residues are part of each CDR3. The order of the fields is V gene, J gene, D gene, clone size, CDR3 protein, CDR3 DNA. D genes are given only for firm matches. Part of the rows lack a size; the others show once, few, many or a class for expanded clones.

TRBV9	TRBJ1-5	-	-	CASSVAPNQPQHF	TGTGCCAGCAGCGTAGCCCCGAATCAGCCCCAGCATTTT
TRBV28	TRBJ1-1	-	-	CASSPPASLDTEAFF	TGTGCCAGCAGTCCCCCAGCTAGCCTCGACACTGAAGCTTTCTTT
TRBV18	TRBJ1-1	TRBD1	-	CASHWTGGTRMGTEAFF	TGTGCCAGCCATTGGACAGGGGGGACCAGGATGGGCACTGAAGCTTTCTTT
TRBV6-6	TRBJ2-7	-	-	CASRRSTGSYEQYF	TGTGCCAGCAGGCGGAGCACGGGGTCCTACGAGCAGTACTTC
TRBV28	TRBJ1-5	-	-	CASSYPTVGNQPQHF	TGTGCCAGCAGTTACCCTACAGTGGGCAATCAGCCCCAGCATTTT
TRBV2	TRBJ1-4	-	-	CASIRLAGDEKLFF	TGTGCCAGCATACGGCTCGCGGGGGATGAAAAACTGTTTTTT
TRBV28	TRBJ1-3	-	-	CASSPPLSRGAGNTIYF	TGTGCCAGCAGTCCCCCCCTTTCCCGGGGGGCTGGAAACACCATATATTTT
TRBV19	TRBJ2-1	TRBD1	few	CASKEDRVNEQFF	TGTGCCAGTAAAGAGGACAGGGTAAATGAGCAGTTCTTC
TRBV5-5	TRBJ2-1	TRBD1	-	CASSQGIGQGAYNEQFF	TGTGCCAGCAGCCAGGGTATAGGACAGGGGGCCTACAATGAGCAGTTCTTC
TRBV7-9	TRBJ2-5	-	-	CASSLGASLGGEETQYF	TGTGCCAGCAGCCTAGGGGCTAGCTTAGGCGGTGAGGAGACCCAGTACTTC
TRBV28	TRBJ1-2	TRBD1	-	CASSPRGAYGYTF	TGTGCCAGCAGCCCCAGGGGGGCCTATGGCTACACCTTC
TRBV5-6	TRBJ2-1	TRBD1	once	CASSWTGGQEQFF	TGTGCCAGCAGCTGGACAGGGGGCCAGGAGCAGTTCTTC
TRBV7-2	TRBJ1-2	-	-	CASSRDGFYGYTF	TGTGCCAGCAGCCGGGACGGCTTCTATGGCTACACCTTC
TRBV6-5	TRBJ1-3	TRBD1	-	CASSYSTGRNTIYF	TGTGCCAGCAGTTACTCGACAGGGAGAAACACCATATATTTT
TRBV25-1	TRBJ2-3	TRBD2	-	CASSPFRGGNTDTQYF	TGTGCCAGCAGTCCTTTTCGGGGGGGTAACACAGATACGCAGTATTTT
TRBV7-8	TRBJ2-6	-	-	CASSHTGLGPAGANVLTF	TGTGCCAGCAGTCATACAGGCCTCGGGCCGGCTGGGGCCAACGTCCTGACTTTC
TRBV5-8	TRBJ1-4	-	-	CASSLRGGNEKLFF	TGTGCCAGCAGCTTGAGAGGGGGGAATGAAAAACTGTTTTTT
TRBV7-2	TRBJ2-7	TRBD1	-	CASSSDRGPYEQYF	TGTGCCAGCAGCTCGGACAGGGGCCCCTACGAGCAGTACTTC
TRBV9	TRBJ2-7	TRBD2	-	CASSVGELAGAYEQYF	TGTGCCAGCAGCGTAGGGGAACTAGCGGGGGCCTACGAGCAGTACTTC
TRBV27	TRBJ1-5	-	-	CASSLGSNQPQHF	TGTGCCAGCAGTTTGGGCAGCAATCAGCCCCAGCATTTT
TRBV5-1	TRBJ1-4	-	once	CASRIGGDNEKLFF	TGCGCCAGCAGAATAGGGGGGGATAATGAAAAACTGTTTTTT
TRBV19	TRBJ1-1	-	once	CASSPREIAGAFF	TGTGCCAGTAGTCCACGGGAGATAGCAGGAGCTTTCTTT
TRBV10-3	TRBJ1-2	TRBD1	-	CAISESSQGVFGYTF	TGTGCCATCAGTGAGTCGTCACAGGGGGTTTTCGGCTACACCTTC
TRBV29-1	TRBJ2-5	TRBD2	-	CSVERAGGEQYF	TGCAGCGTTGAGAGGGCCGGGGGGGAGCAGTACTTC
TRBV16	TRBJ2-3	-	-	CASSQGGTSTDTQYF	TGTGCCAGCTCCCAGGGCGGGACTAGCACAGATACGCAGTATTTT
TRBV5-4	TRBJ2-2	TRBD1	-	CASSWGTGPAGELFF	TGTGCCAGCAGCTGGGGGACAGGCCCCGCCGGGGAGCTGTTTTTT
TRBV2	TRBJ1-2	TRBD1	-	CASSNTPGTGDGYTF	TGTGCCAGCAGCAACACCCCTGGGACAGGCGATGGCTACACCTTC
TRBV6-5	TRBJ2-3	-	-	CASRRGLTDTQYF	TGTGCCAGCCGGCGTGGCCTCACAGATACGCAGTATTTT
TRBV4-1	TRBJ1-6	TRBD1	-	CASSTRQGAEGSPLHF	TGCGCCAGCAGCACACGACAGGGGGCCGAAGGTTCACCCCTCCACTTT
TRBV7-2	TRBJ1-6	-	-	CASSSQLDSPLHF	TGTGCCAGCAGCTCCCAGTTAGATTCACCCCTCCACTTT
TRBV14	TRBJ2-7	-	-	CASSQGQGSWRQYF	TGTGCCAGCAGCCAAGGGCAGGGTTCGTGGCGGCAGTACTTC
TRBV7-9	TRBJ2-3	-	-	CASSDPTGFTDTQYF	TGTGCCAGCAGCGACCCGACGGGGTTCACAGATACGCAGTATTTT
TRBV4-1	TRBJ1-1	-	-	CASSQEGMLRTEAFF	TGCGCCAGCAGCCAAGAGGGGATGCTAAGGACTGAAGCTTTCTTT
TRBV7-9	TRBJ2-3	-	-	CASSLADLTDTQYF	TGTGCCAGCAGCTTAGCGGACCTCACAGATACGCAGTATTTT
TRBV15	TRBJ2-7	-	-	CATSTKTGSYEQYF	TGTGCCACCAGCACCAAAACAGGGTCCTACGAGCAGTACTTC
TRBV28	TRBJ1-2	TRBD1	-	CASSSLWDRGSYGYTF	TGTGCCAGCAGTTCCCTTTGGGACAGAGGTTCCTATGGCTACACCTTC
TRBV4-1	TRBJ2-2	-	-	CASSQIPGHNTGELFF	TGCGCCAGCAGCCAAATTCCGGGACACAACACCGGGGAGCTGTTTTTT
TRBV4-1	TRBJ2-5	-	-	CASSQFPLGETQYF	TGCGCCAGCAGCCAGTTTCCCCTCGGGGAGACCCAGTACTTC
TRBV6-6	TRBJ1-2	TRBD1	-	CASSYTGEFVYGYTF	TGTGCCAGCAGTTATACAGGGGAGTTTGTCTATGGCTACACCTTC
TRBV5-1	TRBJ1-2	-	-	CASSLDSGYGYTF	TGCGCCAGCAGCTTGGACAGTGGGTATGGCTACACCTTC
TRBV18	TRBJ1-1	TRBD1	-	CASSPRQGDTEAFF	TGTGCCAGCTCACCGAGGCAGGGGGACACTGAAGCTTTCTTT
TRBV10-3	TRBJ1-4	-	-	CAIRGGDNEKLFF	TGTGCCATCCGGGGGGGTGATAATGAAAAACTGTTTTTT